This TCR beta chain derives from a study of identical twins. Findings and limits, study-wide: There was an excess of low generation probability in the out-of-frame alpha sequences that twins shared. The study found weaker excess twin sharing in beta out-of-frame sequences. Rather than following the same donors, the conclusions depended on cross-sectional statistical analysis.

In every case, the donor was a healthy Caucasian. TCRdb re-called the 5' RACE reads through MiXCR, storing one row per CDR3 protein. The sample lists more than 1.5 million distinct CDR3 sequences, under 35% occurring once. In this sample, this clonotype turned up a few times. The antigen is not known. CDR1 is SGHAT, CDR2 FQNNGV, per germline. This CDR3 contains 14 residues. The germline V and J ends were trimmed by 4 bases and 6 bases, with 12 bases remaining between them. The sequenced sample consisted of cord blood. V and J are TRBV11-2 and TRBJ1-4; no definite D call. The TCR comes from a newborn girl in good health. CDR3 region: CASSSLSGDEKLFF. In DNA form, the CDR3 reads TGTGCCAGCAGCTCCCTGAGTGGGGATGAAAAACTGTTTTTT.